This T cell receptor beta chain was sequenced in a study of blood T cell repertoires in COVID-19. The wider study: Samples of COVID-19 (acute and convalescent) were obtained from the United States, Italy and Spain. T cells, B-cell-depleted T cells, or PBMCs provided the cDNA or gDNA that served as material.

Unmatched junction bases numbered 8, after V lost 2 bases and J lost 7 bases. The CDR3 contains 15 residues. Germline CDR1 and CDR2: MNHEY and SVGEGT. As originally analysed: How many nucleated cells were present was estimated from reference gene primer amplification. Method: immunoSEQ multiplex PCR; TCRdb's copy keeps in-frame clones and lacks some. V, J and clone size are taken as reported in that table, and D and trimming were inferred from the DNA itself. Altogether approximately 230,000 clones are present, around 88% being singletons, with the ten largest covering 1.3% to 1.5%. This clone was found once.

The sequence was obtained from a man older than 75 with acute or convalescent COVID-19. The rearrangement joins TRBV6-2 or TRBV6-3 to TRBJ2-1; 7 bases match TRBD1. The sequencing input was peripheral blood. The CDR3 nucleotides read TGTGCCAGCAGTTACCTTGACAGGGTATTAAATGAGCAGTTCTTC. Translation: CASSYLDRVLNEQFF.